These T cell receptor beta chains were read from a single sample in a study of blood T cell repertoires in COVID-19. Clones were sequenced by immunoSEQ multiplex PCR, and TCRdb holds only the in-frame ones, with some missing. The table lists around 140,000 clones, 81% of them singletons. Material: peripheral blood. These receptors originate from an older woman with active or convalescent COVID-19. CDR3s include the opening cysteine and the closing phenylalanine or tryptophan. The D gene is left open where the match is weak. Expanded clones get a size class; other rows say once, few or many, or leave the size out.

d_call j_call v_call clone_size cdr3_nt cdr3_aa
TRBD2 TRBJ2-5 TRBV7-3 - TGTGCCAGCAGCTTAGGGCGGGAGCTTATAGAGACCCAGTACTTC CASSLGRELIETQYF
- TRBJ1-1 TRBV12-3/TRBV12-4 - TGTGCCAGCAGTGGACAGACTTACACTGAAGCTTTCTTT CASSGQTYTEAFF
TRBD2 TRBJ2-1 TRBV10-3 once TGTGCCATCAGGTCAGTAGCGGGGGGGACTTCCTCCAATGAGCAGTTCTTC CAIRSVAGGTSSNEQFF
- TRBJ1-2 TRBV27 - TGTGCCAGCAGTGGGGGGACGGGGTATGGCTACACCTTC CASSGGTGYGYTF
- TRBJ1-1 TRBV28 - TGTGCCAGCCGTACAGGGTCTGTCACTGAAGCTTTCTTT CASRTGSVTEAFF
- TRBJ1-2 TRBV6-6 once TGTGCCAGCAGTTACTCCCCGGAGCAAGCTGGCTATGGCTACACCTTC CASSYSPEQAGYGYTF
- TRBJ2-1 TRBV7-2 - TGTGCCAGCAGCTCCCGGGGTACGAGGGATGAGCAGTTCTTC CASSSRGTRDEQFF
TRBD2 TRBJ2-5 TRBV10-3 - TGTGCCATCAGTGGACTATTTATCGGGGGGGCCGGAGAGACCCAGTACTTC CAISGLFIGGAGETQYF
- TRBJ2-3 TRBV5-1 - TGCGCCAGCTCCAGGGTAGGGCACACAGATACGCAGTATTTT CASSRVGHTDTQYF
TRBD2 TRBJ2-1 TRBV15 - TGTGCCACCAGGGGACTAGAAGGCTACAATGAGCAGTTCTTC CATRGLEGYNEQFF
- TRBJ1-1 TRBV3-1/TRBV3-2 - TGTGCCAGCAGCCAAGGGGCTGCTGAAGCTTTCTTT CASSQGAAEAFF
- TRBJ1-5 TRBV19 few TGTGCCAGTAGTATGAACGGGAACAGCAATCAGCCCCAGCATTTT CASSMNGNSNQPQHF
- TRBJ1-5 TRBV19 - TGTGCCAGTAGTCAAGGGGCTCGGCAGCCCCAGCATTTT CASSQGARQPQHF
- TRBJ1-6 TRBV4-1 - TGCGCCAGCAGCCAAGGGGGGGGTCCCCTCCACTTT CASSQGGGPLHF
TRBD1 TRBJ2-5 TRBV10-3 - TGTGCCACTGCCGGGACAGGGTTGGGGGAGACCCAGTACTTC CATAGTGLGETQYF
- TRBJ2-1 TRBV6-6 - TGTGCCAGCAGCCCAACAGGGTTCAATGAGCAGTTCTTC CASSPTGFNEQFF
- TRBJ2-1 TRBV7-8 - TGTGCCAGCAGCTTACAGCAGAAGAGGAGGATTAGCTCCTACAATGAGCAGTTCTTC CASSLQQKRRISSYNEQFF
- TRBJ1-1 TRBV28 - TGTGCCAGCAGTCCACAGGTTACCAACACTGAAGCTTTCTTT CASSPQVTNTEAFF
- TRBJ1-1 TRBV19 - TGTGCCAGTAGTATGGGCGGGGGGCCTAGAGACACTGAAGCTTTCTTT CASSMGGGPRDTEAFF
TRBD1 TRBJ2-2 TRBV5-4 - TGTGCCAGCAGACCCGGGACAGGGGGAACCGGGGAGCTGTTTTTT CASRPGTGGTGELFF
TRBD1 TRBJ1-2 TRBV9 - TGTGCCAGCAGCACGACAGGGGAAGGCTACACCTTC CASSTTGEGYTF
- TRBJ1-1 TRBV5-1 - TGCGCCAGCAGCTTGCGTACAGGGATCGACCGAGGTGAAGCTTTCTTT CASSLRTGIDRGEAFF
TRBD2 TRBJ2-3 TRBV5-4 - TGTGCCAACAGCTTTACGACTAGCGGGGTTGATACGCAGTATTTT CANSFTTSGVDTQYF
TRBD1 TRBJ1-4 TRBV7-9 - TGTGCCAGCAGCCAGACAGGGCAGAGTAATGAAAAACTGTTTTTT CASSQTGQSNEKLFF
- TRBJ2-1 TRBV29-1 - TGCAGCGCCGAGGGGGGGCAGGGGTTGTTCAATGAGCAGTTCTTC CSAEGGQGLFNEQFF
TRBD1 TRBJ2-7 TRBV28 - TGTGCCAGCAGTTCCACACGGACAGGGAACGAGCAGTACTTC CASSSTRTGNEQYF
TRBD1 TRBJ1-2 TRBV30 - TGTGCCTGGAGTGAGGGACAGGGGACTAACTATGGCTACACCTTC CAWSEGQGTNYGYTF
- TRBJ1-2 TRBV28 - TGTGCCAGCAGACGTGGGGGGGAAAACTATGGCTACACCTTC CASRRGGENYGYTF
- TRBJ1-1 TRBV6-2/TRBV6-3 - TGTGCCAGCAGTTTCATGACAGTGAACACTGAAGCTTTCTTT CASSFMTVNTEAFF
TRBD1 TRBJ1-1 TRBV3-1/TRBV3-2 - TGTGCCAGCAGCTCGATCACAGGGGGCGATCGGTCTGAAGCTTTCTTT CASSSITGGDRSEAFF
TRBD1 TRBJ2-5 TRBV30 - TGTGCCTGGAGTACGGGACAGGTTTGGGGGGAGACCCAGTACTTC CAWSTGQVWGETQYF
- TRBJ1-1 TRBV7-2 - TGTGCCAGCAGCCGTCAGGGTGACACTGAAGCTTTCTTT CASSRQGDTEAFF
TRBD1 TRBJ1-2 TRBV6-2/TRBV6-3 - TGTGCCAGCAGTTATCACGACAGGGGGCCTGGCTACACCTTC CASSYHDRGPGYTF
- TRBJ1-5 TRBV24-1 - TGTGCCACCAGTGCCCCAGGGGCAGGGCAGCCCCAGCATTTT CATSAPGAGQPQHF
TRBD1 TRBJ2-3 TRBV3-1/TRBV3-2 - TGTGCCAGCAGCCTTATGTCGGGCCTGCGCTCCTCAGGGGGTGGCACAGATACGCAGTATTTT CASSLMSGLRSSGGGTDTQYF
- TRBJ2-5 TRBV2 - TGTGCCAGCACTTTAGACGGGTCTCACCAAGAGACCCAGTACTTC CASTLDGSHQETQYF
- TRBJ1-1 TRBV6-5 - TGTGCCAGCAGTTCACTATCGTTGAACACTGAAGCTTTCTTT CASSSLSLNTEAFF
- TRBJ2-1 TRBV6-2/TRBV6-3 - TGTGCCAGCAGCCCGAGGAGCAACGAGCAGTTCTTC CASSPRSNEQFF
TRBD1 TRBJ1-2 TRBV19 - TGTGCCAGTAGTCCGCGACAGGGTCGTGGCTACACCTTC CASSPRQGRGYTF
TRBD1 TRBJ1-1 TRBV9 - TGTGCCAGCAGCGTTCGACAGGGAAGAACTGAAGCTTTCTTT CASSVRQGRTEAFF
- TRBJ1-2 TRBV6-6 - TGTGCCAGCAGTTCCTCGACAGGCTTTGACTATGGCTACACCTTC CASSSSTGFDYGYTF
- TRBJ2-1 TRBV27 few TGTGCCAGCAGTTTATTGAGGGACTACAATGAGCAGTTCTTC CASSLLRDYNEQFF